This T cell receptor beta chain was observed in a study of shared clonotypes between healthy human individuals. The CDR3 extends over 12 amino acids. V gave up 2 bases and J gave up 4 bases, with 6 bases separating them. Germline loops: CDR1 WSHSY, CDR2 SAAADI. Naive CD8 cells lacked CD45RO, underwent positive selection for CCR7 and left out terminally differentiated effector memory CD45RA+ cells. The table came from immunoSEQ multiplex PCR; TCRdb's copy has only in-frame clones and leaves some out. The table has millions of clones, more than 85% seen once. The receptor's source is a man in his late teens or twenties in good health. Some clones in this sample may be carry-over from other donors' samples. This rearrangement joins TRBV10-2 to TRBJ2-7; D gene unclear. Specimen: naive CD8+ T cells from PBMCs. CDR3 loop: CASSEMYYEQYF. CDR3 DNA sequence: TGCGCCAGCAGTGAGATGTATTACGAGCAGTACTTC.